The T cell receptor beta chain under discussion was sequenced for a study of blood T cell repertoires in COVID-19. V trimming: 4 bases; J trimming: 5 bases; junction bases outside the gene matches: 3. CDR3 length equals 13 residues. Germline V gives CDR1 SGHRS, CDR2 YFSETQ. Libraries were prepared by immunoSEQ multiplex PCR; TCRdb keeps only in-frame clonotypes and omits some of them. The sample consists of 390,000 or so clones, 85% to 90% of them appearing once. Sequenced sample: PBMCs or T cells enriched from blood (not recorded which). The chain joins TRBV5-1 to TRBJ2-1; 7 bases fit TRBD2. The clonotype comes from a man younger than 35 who had recovered from COVID-19. This CDR3 reads CASSMGLNNEQFF. In DNA, the CDR3 is TGCGCCAGCAGCATGGGACTAAACAATGAGCAGTTCTTC. The full variable domain, with the rest looked up from reference TRBV5-1 and TRBJ2-1, is KAGVTQTPRYLIKTRGQQVTLSCSPISGHRSVSWYQQTPGQGLQFLFEYFSETQRNKGNFPGRFSGRQFSNSRSEMNVSTLELGDSALYLCASSMGLNNEQFFGPGTRLTVL.